A single sample is the source of the 24 T cell receptor beta chains below, sequenced in a study of T cell responses to AZD1222 COVID-19 vaccine (dated by TCRdb to about 2021). Preparation of the library involved the immunoSEQ multiplex PCR assay. TCRdb provides this immuneACCESS table in a form limited to in-frame rearrangements. Some clones are lacking; in checked studies, under half of them reflect an unresolved V gene, and why the rest are absent is not known. Within this sample are 150,000 or so clones, with roughly nine tenths of them counted one time only. The ten largest clonotypes hold approximately 3.9% of the sample. According to the study, the label for this sample's time point signals: about 28 days (+/-7) after the second vaccine dose. The material was peripheral blood, obtained 28 days after the second AZD1222 dose. These receptors originate from an adult who received the AZD1222 COVID-19 vaccine.

In nucleotides, the CDR3 is TGCGCCAGCAGCCTGACGGGGGTCGAGCAGTACTTC. This gives the protein CASSLTGVEQYF. The gene calls are TRBV10-2 and TRBJ2-7; maybe TRBD2 (6 bases). Germline CDR1 is WSHSY and CDR2 is SAAADI. Deletions cut 6 bases from V and 6 bases from J, with 12 bases between. This CDR3 is built from 12 residues.

J is TRBJ1-5 and V is TRBV4-1, with D unclear. V shed 1 base and J shed 2 bases, with 15 bases lying between them. Germline CDR1 reads MGHRA; CDR2 reads YSYEKL. The CDR3 is 17 residues long. Here the CDR3 reads CASSQGTAPNGNQPQHF. DNA for the CDR3: TGCGCCAGCAGCCAAGGTACAGCTCCTAATGGCAATCAGCCCCAGCATTTT.

This chain joins TRBV7-8 and TRBJ2-7; 8 bases map to TRBD1. V dropped 4 bases and J dropped 2; count of bases not matched to a gene: 13. The CDR3 has 17 residues. CDR1 and CDR2 from the germline V gene are SGHVS and FQNEAQ. This CDR3 is CASSSQGRDRSAYEQYF. In DNA, the CDR3 is TGTGCCAGCAGCTCCCAGGGGCGGGACAGGTCAGCCTACGAGCAGTACTTC. Using reference TRBV7-8 and TRBJ2-7 for the parts outside the CDR3, the full variable domain is GAGVSQSPRYKVAKRGQDVALRCDPISGHVSLFWYQQALGQGPEFLTYFQNEAQLDKSGLPSDRFFAERPEGSVSTLKIQRTQQEDSAVYLCASSSQGRDRSAYEQYFGPGTRLTVT.

V is TRBV6-6 and J is TRBJ1-2, with 7 bases lining up with TRBD1. Trimming removed 6 bases from V and 0 bases from J; junction bases left unmatched: 7. The CDR3 loop spans 15 amino acids. Germline lookup yields CDR1 MNHNY and CDR2 SVGAGI (reference sequence). In DNA form, the CDR3 reads TGTGCCAGCAGGGTAATGGGACAGACTAACTATGGCTACACCTTC. Translated, it gives CASRVMGQTNYGYTF.

This clone has only a few counts. The rearrangement uses TRBV30 and TRBJ2-7; 10 bases are shared with TRBD1. The CDR3 contains 14 residues. J was trimmed by 4 bases and V by 4 bases; bases with no gene match: 7. The germline gives CDR1 GTSNPN, CDR2 SVGIG (reference sequence). CDR3 residues: CAWKGQGDFYEQYF. For the CDR3, the DNA is TGTGCCTGGAAAGGACAGGGGGATTTTTACGAGCAGTACTTC.

The chain employs TRBV29-1 and TRBJ1-1; no definite D call. Trimming took off 5 bases at V and 3 bases at J, with 7 bases between the two ends. Germline values: CDR1 SQVTM, CDR2 ANQGSEA. The CDR3 consists of 11 residues. CDR3: CSVLQDTEAFF. DNA of the CDR3: TGCAGCGTTCTCCAGGACACTGAAGCTTTCTTT.

This clone was seen only once. This chain connects TRBV20-1 to TRBJ1-1; D call uncertain. The CDR3 runs 11 residues. With 3 bases removed from V and 9 bases from J, the gap between germline ends came to 11 bases. Per the germline V gene, CDR1 is DFQATT and CDR2 is SNEGSKA (reference sequence). In nucleotides, the CDR3 is TGCAGTGCTAGCCTCGGGTCACAAGCTTTCTTT. This codes for CSASLGSQAFF.

The rearrangement links TRBV27 to TRBJ2-2; TRBD1 agrees at 8 bases. Germline V gene lookup returns CDR1 MNHEY and CDR2 SMNVEV (reference sequence). J gave up 10 bases and V 4 bases, and 14 bases lay outside the gene matches. The CDR3 is 16 residues long. The CDR3 DNA sequence: TGTGCCAGCAGTTCAACTCGGACAGGGCGGGATGAGGAGCTGTTTTTT. Translated: CASSSTRTGRDEELFF.

V gene TRBV5-1 combines with J gene TRBJ2-1; D is perhaps TRBD2 (5 bases). The CDR3 totals 15 residues. Germline-derived CDR1 and CDR2 are SGHRS and YFSETQ. The germline V and J ends were trimmed by 5 bases and 4 bases, with 16 bases remaining between them. CDR3 in DNA: TGCGCCAGCAGTCTGATCGACTCGGGGTACAATGAGCAGTTCTTC. Translating it yields CASSLIDSGYNEQFF.

The chain combines TRBV5-1 with TRBJ2-5; the D is unclear. Germline loops: CDR1 SGHRS, CDR2 YFSETQ. The CDR3 loop spans 14 amino acids. V lost 2 bases, J lost 2 bases, and 10 bases lay in between. In DNA, the CDR3 is TGCGCCAGCAGCTTCAGGAGTTCTCAAGAGACCCAGTACTTC. Its protein is CASSFRSSQETQYF.

CDR3 bases: TGTGCCAGCAGTTTTGGGGGAGGCCAAGAGACCCAGTACTTC. It translates to CASSFGGGQETQYF. The chain couples TRBV27 to TRBJ2-5, with D possibly TRBD2 on 6 matching bases. V was pared by 3 bases and J by 1 base, with 9 bases between. Germline CDR1 is MNHEY and CDR2 is SMNVEV (reference sequence). This CDR3 is 14 amino acids long.

The chain combines TRBV2 with TRBJ2-1, with 7 bases lining up with TRBD1. V was pared by 8 bases and J by 6 bases, with 10 bases of the junction left unmatched. Looked up from germline, CDR1 is SNHLY and CDR2 is FYNNEI. The CDR3 contains 14 residues. CDR3: CASEIRGRSNEQFF. CDR3 nucleotide sequence: TGTGCCAGCGAGATAAGGGGGCGTAGCAATGAGCAGTTCTTC.

The chain links TRBV11-2 to TRBJ1-2; D gene unclear. The CDR3 runs 15 residues. CDR1 SGHAT and CDR2 FQNNGV come from the germline V gene. The V end was cut by 5 bases, the J end by 4 bases, with 17 bases between. CDR3 protein: CASSDRSDSLYGYTF. In DNA, the CDR3 is TGTGCCAGCAGCGACCGCTCGGACTCGCTCTATGGCTACACCTTC.

The CDR3 region is CASSPLATEAFF. The DNA of the CDR3 is TGTGCCAGCTCACCTCTAGCCACTGAAGCTTTCTTT. The J gene is TRBJ1-1, the V gene TRBV18; D is unclear. Germline CDR1 and CDR2: KGHSH and LQKENI. This CDR3 contains 12 residues. V gave up 3 bases and J gave up 4 bases, with 6 bases separating them.

V usage is TRBV9 and J usage is TRBJ2-7; 9 bases align to TRBD2. Germline V gives CDR1 SGDLS, CDR2 YYNGEE. The CDR3 length is 17 residues. J gave up 6 bases and V 0 bases, and 13 bases lay outside the gene matches. The CDR3: CASSVGGSGRIGVEQYF. The CDR3 DNA follows: TGTGCCAGCAGCGTAGGTGGTAGCGGGAGAATTGGGGTCGAGCAGTACTTC.

This rearrangement joins TRBV7-9 to TRBJ2-3, with D perhaps matching TRBD1 or TRBD2 (5 bases each). The CDR3 has 13 residues. CDR1 is SEHNR and CDR2 is FQNEAQ in the germline V gene (reference sequence). Trimming left V 8 bases short and J 2 bases short, with 11 bases between. The CDR3 nucleotides read TGTGCCAGCGAGGGGATGACCACAGATACGCAGTATTTT. It encodes CASEGMTTDTQYF.

The chain links TRBV29-1 to TRBJ1-4; the D gene is possibly TRBD1 (5 bases). Germline V CDR1 and CDR2: SQVTM, ANQGSEA. V was trimmed by 6 bases and J by 4 bases, leaving 21 bases between them. The CDR3 consists of 16 residues. The CDR3 protein is CSVSGTGYMGNEKLFF. As DNA, the CDR3 is TGCAGCGTATCCGGGACGGGGTACATGGGTAATGAAAAACTGTTTTTT.

This clone came up once. This chain connects TRBV20-1 to TRBJ2-1; D call uncertain. The V and J ends lost 4 bases and 9 bases respectively, with 10 bases between them. Looked up from germline, CDR1 is DFQATT and CDR2 is SNEGSKA (reference sequence). The CDR3 is 11 amino acids. CDR3 sequence (DNA): TGCAGTGCTATAAAGGTCAGTGAGCAGTTCTTC. It encodes CSAIKVSEQFF.

The chain combines TRBV29-1 with TRBJ1-2; no definite D call. The V end lost 3 bases, the J end lost 1 base, and 6 bases lay between the germline ends. This CDR3 is built from 12 residues. Germline CDR1 SQVTM, CDR2 ANQGSEA. CDR3 region: CSVEASNYGYTF. DNA for the CDR3: TGCAGCGTTGAGGCCAGTAACTATGGCTACACCTTC.

This chain links TRBV29-1 with TRBJ1-2; D gene unclear. This CDR3 contains 11 residues. Germline V gene data show CDR1 as SQVTM and CDR2 as ANQGSEA. The V and J ends lost 3 bases and 5 bases respectively, with 7 bases between them. As DNA, the CDR3 is TGCAGCGTTGAGGCAGCATATGGCTACACCTTC. It is translated as CSVEAAYGYTF.

The chain combines TRBV18 with TRBJ2-1, with 10 bases that match TRBD2. The length of the CDR3 is 15 residues. CDR1 is KGHSH, CDR2 LQKENI, per germline. With 6 bases clipped from V and 4 bases from J, the junction kept 6 bases outside the gene matches. CDR3 loop: CASSPLAGAYNEQFF. Written as DNA, the CDR3 is TGTGCCAGCTCGCCTCTAGCGGGAGCTTACAATGAGCAGTTCTTC.

This chain joins TRBV7-2 and TRBJ2-7, with a possible D match to TRBD1 (7 bases). Germline CDR1 SGHTA, CDR2 FQGNSA. The CDR3 spans 16 residues. Trimming cost V 4 bases and J 6 bases, with 22 bases left between them. As DNA, the CDR3 is TGTGCCAGCAGCTCGTACCAAAACAGGGGAGGTAGCGAGCAGTACTTC. Translated, it gives CASSSYQNRGGSEQYF.

The chain carries TRBV5-1 and TRBJ2-2, with a possible D match to TRBD1 (5 bases). The CDR3 length is 14 residues. From germline, CDR1 is SGHRS and CDR2 YFSETQ. With 4 bases removed from V and 5 bases from J, the gap between germline ends came to 12 bases. CDR3 in amino acids: CASSAQGPTGELFF. The DNA of the CDR3 is TGCGCCAGCAGCGCTCAGGGTCCTACCGGGGAGCTGTTTTTT. The full variable domain, in which reference TRBV5-1 and TRBJ2-2 provide the parts outside the CDR3, is KAGVTQTPRYLIKTRGQQVTLSCSPISGHRSVSWYQQTPGQGLQFLFEYFSETQRNKGNFPGRFSGRQFSNSRSEMNVSTLELGDSALYLCASSAQGPTGELFFGEGSRLTVL.

The rearrangement links TRBV15 to TRBJ2-7; D call uncertain. V dropped 0 bases and J dropped 3 bases, with 21 bases sitting between them. Germline V CDR1 and CDR2: LNHNV, YYDKDF (reference sequence). The CDR3 contains 18 residues. This chain's CDR3 is CATSRDPIVGFPYYEQYF. As DNA, the CDR3 is TGTGCCACCAGCAGAGATCCCATAGTCGGGTTCCCCTACTACGAGCAGTACTTC.